The 14 T cell receptor beta chains below were found in one sample sequenced in a study of CXCR3-negative and CXCR3-positive naive CD8 T cells. TRB cDNA was prepared as libraries by UMI-labeled 5' RACE. Each CDR3 protein gets one entry in TCRdb, which reprocessed the 5' RACE reads and gives no DNA. This sample lists about 40,000 distinct CDR3 sequences; its ten largest clones have roughly 10%. The sequenced material came from memory CD8+ T cells from blood. These receptors were collected from a human donor in good health. Some clones in this sample may be carry-over from other donors' samples.

CDR3 protein: CASSQELGAMSTEAFF. The genes are TRBV4-2 and TRBJ1-1; TCRdb's assignment of TRBD1 cannot be checked, as there is no DNA. The CDR3 has 16 amino acids. CDR1 LGHNA and CDR2 YNFKEQ come from the germline V gene.

The chain has TRBV12-3 or TRBV12-4 and TRBJ2-7. The CDR3 runs 12 residues. CDR3 loop: CASSLAAYEQYF.

The rearrangement links TRBV5-4 to TRBJ2-1; with no DNA, the TCRdb D assignment of TRBD1 cannot be verified. There are 15 residues in the CDR3. Per germline, CDR1 SGHNT and CDR2 YYREEE (reference sequence). The CDR3 loop is CASSFRTGGPNEQFF.

The rearrangement uses TRBV20-1 and TRBJ2-1; there is no DNA to check the TCRdb D call of TRBD1. This CDR3 spans 15 amino acids. Germline CDR1 reads DFQATT; CDR2 reads SNEGSKA (reference sequence). The chain's CDR3 is CSATGRGDAYNEQFF.

The chain recombines TRBV12-3 or TRBV12-4 with TRBJ1-5; there is no DNA to check the TCRdb D call of TRBD1. The CDR3 runs 14 residues. The CDR3 loop is CASSFDRGGQPQHF.

The CDR3 here is CASSITVNNEQFF. The V gene is TRBV19, the J gene TRBJ2-1. The germline V gene encodes CDR1 LNHDA and CDR2 SQIVND (reference sequence). The CDR3 extends over 13 amino acids. Full variable domain (remainder filled in from reference TRBV19 and TRBJ2-1): DGGITQSPKYLFRKEGQNVTLSCEQNLNHDAMYWYRQDPGQGLRLIYYSQIVNDFQKGDIAEGYSVSREKKESFPLTVTSAQKNPTAFYLCASSITVNNEQFFGPGTRLTVL.

V usage is TRBV11-2 and J usage is TRBJ2-6. CDR1 SGHAT and CDR2 FQNNGV come from the germline V gene. This CDR3 has 14 residues. Here the CDR3 reads CASSSGTGANVLTF.

The J gene is TRBJ2-1, the V gene TRBV29-1. Germline assignment: CDR1 SQVTM and CDR2 ANQGSEA. CDR3 size: 11 residues. The CDR3 region is CSATSRNEQFF.

The chain couples TRBV29-1 to TRBJ2-2. CDR3 size: 12 residues. Germline-derived CDR1 and CDR2 are SQVTM and ANQGSEA. CDR3 in amino acids: CSVWDEPGELFF.

The chain uses TRBV29-1 and TRBJ1-1; the D call from TCRdb, TRBD1, cannot be confirmed without DNA. This CDR3 comprises 13 residues. CDR1 and CDR2 (germline): SQVTM, ANQGSEA. CDR3 sequence: CSVEQGEGDQAFF. The whole variable domain, remainder taken from reference TRBV29-1 and TRBJ1-1, is SAVISQKPSRDICQRGTSLTIQCQVDSQVTMMFWYRQQPGQSLTLIATANQGSEATYESGFVIDKFPISRPNLTFSTLTVSNMSPEDSSIYLCSVEQGEGDQAFFGQGTRLTVV.

The chain recombines TRBV13 with TRBJ1-4; TCRdb's assignment of TRBD1 cannot be checked, as there is no DNA. CDR3 length: 15 amino acids. The V gene's germline CDR1 is PRHDT and CDR2 FYEKMQ (reference sequence). CDR3 sequence: CASSPGQGNNEKLFF.

This rearrangement joins TRBV7-9 to TRBJ1-6; TCRdb designates TRBD1, a call that cannot be tested without DNA. CDR1 is SEHNR, CDR2 FQNEAQ, per germline (reference sequence). This CDR3 region has 15 residues. The CDR3 region is CASSPWPGEDSPLHF.

The CDR3 region is CAISARGPSSTDTQYF. The rearrangement uses TRBV10-3 and TRBJ2-3; there is no DNA to check the TCRdb D call of TRBD1. Germline lookup yields CDR1 ENHRY and CDR2 SYGVKD. The length of the CDR3 is 16 residues.

The CDR3 sequence: CASSEWTGEGRNTEAFF. The chain couples TRBV25-1 to TRBJ1-1; TCRdb names TRBD1, which stays unverified in the absence of DNA. This CDR3 has 17 residues. Germline V gene data show CDR1 as MGHDK and CDR2 as SYGVNS.